The sequence of this T cell receptor (beta chain) was determined in a study of T cell changes during pregnancy in multiple sclerosis. The CDR3 runs to 16 residues. The J segment lost 15 bases and the V segment lost 3 bases, leaving 14 bases of the junction unmatched. Germline assignment: CDR1 SNHLY and CDR2 FYNNEI. Repertoires were generated with immunoSEQ multiplex PCR, while TCRdb's copy carries only in-frame clones and drops some. Among tens of thousands of clones listed, nearly 90% were seen once. Source: peripheral blood, taken in the first trimester of pregnancy. The rearrangement joins TRBV2 to TRBJ2-1; 13 bases are a match to TRBD2. The TCR was taken from a female donor with multiple sclerosis, enrolled in a pregnancy study. The CDR3 loop reads CASSEQERTSGRGRFF. The CDR3, as DNA: TGTGCCAGCAGTGAGCAGGAGAGGACTAGCGGGAGAGGACGGTTCTTC. The complete variable domain, with remaining parts taken from reference TRBV2 and TRBJ2-1, reads EPEVTQTPSHQVTQMGQEVILRCVPISNHLYFYWYRQILGQKVEFLVSFYNNEISEKSEIFDDQFSVERPDGSNFTLKIRSTKLEDSAMYFCASSEQERTSGRGRFFGPGTRLTVL.